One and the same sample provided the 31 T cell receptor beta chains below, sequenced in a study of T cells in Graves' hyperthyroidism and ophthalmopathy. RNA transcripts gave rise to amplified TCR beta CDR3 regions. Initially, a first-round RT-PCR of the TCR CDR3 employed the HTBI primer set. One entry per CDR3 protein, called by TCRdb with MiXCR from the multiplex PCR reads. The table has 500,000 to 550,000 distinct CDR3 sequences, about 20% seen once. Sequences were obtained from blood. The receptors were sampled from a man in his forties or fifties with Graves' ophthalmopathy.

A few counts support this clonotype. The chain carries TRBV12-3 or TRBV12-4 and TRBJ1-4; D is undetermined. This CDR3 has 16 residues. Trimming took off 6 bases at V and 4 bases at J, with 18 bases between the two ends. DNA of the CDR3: TGTGCCAGCAGGTCCGCAGAGGGTGAAGGTAATGAAAAACTGTTTTTT. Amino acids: CASRSAEGEGNEKLFF.

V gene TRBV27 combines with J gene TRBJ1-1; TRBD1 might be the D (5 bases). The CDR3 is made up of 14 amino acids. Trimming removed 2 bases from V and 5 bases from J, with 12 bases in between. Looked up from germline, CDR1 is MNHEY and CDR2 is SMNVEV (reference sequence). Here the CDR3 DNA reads TGTGCCAGCAGTTTAGGGCCCGGGGGGACTGAAGCTTTCTTT. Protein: CASSLGPGGTEAFF.

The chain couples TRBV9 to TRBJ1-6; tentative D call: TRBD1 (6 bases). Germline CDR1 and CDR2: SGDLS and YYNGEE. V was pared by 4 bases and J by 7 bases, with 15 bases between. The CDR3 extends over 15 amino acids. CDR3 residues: CASSPRDNLNSPLHF. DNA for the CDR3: TGTGCCAGCAGCCCCCGGGACAATTTGAATTCACCCCTCCACTTT. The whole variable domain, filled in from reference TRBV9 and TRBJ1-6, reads DSGVTQTPKHLITATGQRVTLRCSPRSGDLSVYWYQQSLDQGLQFLIQYYNGEERAKGNILERFSAQQFPDLHSELNLSSLELGDSALYFCASSPRDNLNSPLHFGNGTRLTVT.

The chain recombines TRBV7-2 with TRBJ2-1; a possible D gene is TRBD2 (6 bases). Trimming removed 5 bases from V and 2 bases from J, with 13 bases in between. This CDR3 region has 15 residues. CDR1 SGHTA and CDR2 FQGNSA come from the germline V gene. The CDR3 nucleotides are TGTGCCAGCAGCCGGCGGGGAACCCCCTACAATGAGCAGTTCTTC. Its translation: CASSRRGTPYNEQFF.

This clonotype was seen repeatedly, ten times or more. The CDR3 bases are TGTGCCAGCAGCCCCTGGAAGGCCAAGGATACGCAGTATTTT. It translates to CASSPWKAKDTQYF. J is TRBJ2-3 and V is TRBV7-2; D is unclear. Trimming shortened V by 5 bases and J by 6 bases, and 15 bases separated the two germline ends. The length of the CDR3 is 14 residues. Germline assignment: CDR1 SGHTA and CDR2 FQGNSA.

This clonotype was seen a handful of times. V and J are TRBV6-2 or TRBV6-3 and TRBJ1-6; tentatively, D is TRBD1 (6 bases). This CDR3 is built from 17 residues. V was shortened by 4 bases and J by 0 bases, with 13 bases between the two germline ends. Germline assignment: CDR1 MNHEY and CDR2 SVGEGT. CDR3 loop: CASSSGDVSSYNSPLHF. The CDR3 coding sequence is TGTGCCAGCAGTTCAGGGGACGTTAGCTCCTATAATTCACCCCTCCACTTT.

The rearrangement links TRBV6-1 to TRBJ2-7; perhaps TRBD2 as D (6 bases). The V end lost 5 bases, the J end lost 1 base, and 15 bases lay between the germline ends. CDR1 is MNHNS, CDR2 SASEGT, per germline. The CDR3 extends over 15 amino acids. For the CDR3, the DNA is TGTGCCAGCAGTTACGGCCAGGAGGGGTCCTACGAGCAGTACTTC. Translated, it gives CASSYGQEGSYEQYF.

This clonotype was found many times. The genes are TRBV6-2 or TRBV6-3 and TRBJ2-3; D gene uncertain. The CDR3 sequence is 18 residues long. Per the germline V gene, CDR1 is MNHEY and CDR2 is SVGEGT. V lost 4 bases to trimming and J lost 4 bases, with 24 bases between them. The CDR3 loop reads CASSSTGGGPSRADTQYF. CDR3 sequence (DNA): TGTGCCAGCAGTTCAACCGGCGGCGGACCGAGTAGGGCAGATACGCAGTATTTT.

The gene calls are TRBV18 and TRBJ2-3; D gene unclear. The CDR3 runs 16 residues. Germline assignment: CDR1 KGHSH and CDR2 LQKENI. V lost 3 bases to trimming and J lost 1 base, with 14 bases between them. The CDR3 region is CASSPLRSRGTDTQYF. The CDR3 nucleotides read TGTGCCAGCTCACCCCTTAGAAGCCGTGGCACAGATACGCAGTATTTT.

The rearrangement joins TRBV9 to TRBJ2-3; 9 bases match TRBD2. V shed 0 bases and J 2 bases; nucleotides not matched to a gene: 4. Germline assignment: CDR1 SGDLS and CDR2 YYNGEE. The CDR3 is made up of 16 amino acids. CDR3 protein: CASSVGTSELTDTQYF. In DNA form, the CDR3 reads TGTGCCAGCAGCGTAGGGACTAGCGAACTCACAGATACGCAGTATTTT.

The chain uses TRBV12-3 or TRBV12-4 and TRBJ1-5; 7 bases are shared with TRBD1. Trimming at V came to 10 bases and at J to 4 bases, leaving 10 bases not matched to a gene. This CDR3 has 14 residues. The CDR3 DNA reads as TGTGCCACCTGCAGGGGGGGGGTTAATCAGCCCCAGCATTTT. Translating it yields CATCRGGVNQPQHF.

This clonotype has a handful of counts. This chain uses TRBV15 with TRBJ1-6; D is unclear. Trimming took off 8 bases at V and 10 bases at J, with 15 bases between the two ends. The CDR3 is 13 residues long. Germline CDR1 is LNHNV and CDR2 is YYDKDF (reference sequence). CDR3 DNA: TGTGCCACCGGGAGCTCCTTTCCATCACCCCTCCACTTT. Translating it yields CATGSSFPSPLHF.

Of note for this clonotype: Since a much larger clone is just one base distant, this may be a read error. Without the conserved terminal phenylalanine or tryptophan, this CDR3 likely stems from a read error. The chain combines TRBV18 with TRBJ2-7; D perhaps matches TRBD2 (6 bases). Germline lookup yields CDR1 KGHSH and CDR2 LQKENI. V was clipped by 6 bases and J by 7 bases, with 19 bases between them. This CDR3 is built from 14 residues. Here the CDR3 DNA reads TGTGCCAGCTCGCCCCTGGGGGGACCCGGGGAGCAGTACCTC. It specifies CASSPLGGPGEQYL.

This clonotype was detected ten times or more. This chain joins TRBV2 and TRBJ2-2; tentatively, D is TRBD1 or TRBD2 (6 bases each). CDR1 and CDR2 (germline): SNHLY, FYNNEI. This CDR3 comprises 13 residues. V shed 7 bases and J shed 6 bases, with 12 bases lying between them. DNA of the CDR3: TGTGCCAGCACCATTAGGGGGGCCGGGGAGCTGTTTTTT. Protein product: CASTIRGAGELFF.

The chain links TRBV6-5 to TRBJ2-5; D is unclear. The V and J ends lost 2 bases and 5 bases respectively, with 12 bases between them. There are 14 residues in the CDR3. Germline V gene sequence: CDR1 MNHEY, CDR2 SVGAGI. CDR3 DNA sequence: TGTGCCAGCAGTTACCAAGGGTTCGGTGAGACCCAGTACTTC. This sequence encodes CASSYQGFGETQYF.

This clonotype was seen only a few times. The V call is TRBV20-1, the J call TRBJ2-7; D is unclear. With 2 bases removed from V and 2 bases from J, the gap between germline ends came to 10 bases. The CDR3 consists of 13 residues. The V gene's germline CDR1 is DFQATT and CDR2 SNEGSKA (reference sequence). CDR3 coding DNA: TGCAGTGCTAGATCAGGACGGGCCTACGAGCAGTACTTC. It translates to CSARSGRAYEQYF.

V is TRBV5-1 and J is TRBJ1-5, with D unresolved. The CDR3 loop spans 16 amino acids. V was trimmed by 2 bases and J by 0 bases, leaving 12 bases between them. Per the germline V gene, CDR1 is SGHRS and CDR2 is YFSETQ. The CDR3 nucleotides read TGCGCCAGCAGCTTCGAGGGCCCTTATAGCAATCAGCCCCAGCATTTT. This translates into CASSFEGPYSNQPQHF.

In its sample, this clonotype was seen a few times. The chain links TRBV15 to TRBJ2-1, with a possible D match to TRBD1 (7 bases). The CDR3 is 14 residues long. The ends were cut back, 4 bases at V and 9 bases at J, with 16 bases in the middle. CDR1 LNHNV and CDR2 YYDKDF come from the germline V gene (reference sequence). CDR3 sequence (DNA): TGTGCCACCAGCATAGAGGAGGGGACAGTTGAGCAGTTCTTC. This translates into CATSIEEGTVEQFF. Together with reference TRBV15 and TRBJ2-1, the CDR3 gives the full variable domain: DAMVIQNPRYQVTQFGKPVTLSCSQTLNHNVMYWYQQKSSQAPKLLFHYYDKDFNNEADTPDNFQSRRPNTSFCFLDIRSPGLGDTAMYLCATSIEEGTVEQFFGPGTRLTVL.

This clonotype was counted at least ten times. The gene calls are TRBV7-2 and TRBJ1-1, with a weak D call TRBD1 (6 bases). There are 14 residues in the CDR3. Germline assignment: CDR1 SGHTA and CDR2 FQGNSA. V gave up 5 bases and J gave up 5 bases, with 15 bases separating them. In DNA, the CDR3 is TGTGCCAGCAGCACCGGGACAATAGGAACTGAAGCTTTCTTT. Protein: CASSTGTIGTEAFF.

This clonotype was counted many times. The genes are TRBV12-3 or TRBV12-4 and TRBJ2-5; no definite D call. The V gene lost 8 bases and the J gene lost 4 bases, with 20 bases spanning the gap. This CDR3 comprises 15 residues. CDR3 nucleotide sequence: TGTGCCAGCGCCCCCGGTCTTGCGCGAAGAGAGACCCAGTACTTC. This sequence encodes CASAPGLARRETQYF.

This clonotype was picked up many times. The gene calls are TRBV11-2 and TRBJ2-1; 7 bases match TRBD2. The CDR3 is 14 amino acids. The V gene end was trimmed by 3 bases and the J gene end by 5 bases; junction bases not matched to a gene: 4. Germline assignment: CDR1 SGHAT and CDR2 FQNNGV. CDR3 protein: CASSLGGRDNEQFF. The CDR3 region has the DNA TGTGCCAGCAGCTTGGGGGGGAGGGACAATGAGCAGTTCTTC.

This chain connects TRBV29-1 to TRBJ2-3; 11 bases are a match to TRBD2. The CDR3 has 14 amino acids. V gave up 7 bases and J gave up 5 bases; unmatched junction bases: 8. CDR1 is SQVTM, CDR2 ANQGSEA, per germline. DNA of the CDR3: TGCAGCGGATCTCTACTAGCGGGAGAAGATACGCAGTATTTT. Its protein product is CSGSLLAGEDTQYF.

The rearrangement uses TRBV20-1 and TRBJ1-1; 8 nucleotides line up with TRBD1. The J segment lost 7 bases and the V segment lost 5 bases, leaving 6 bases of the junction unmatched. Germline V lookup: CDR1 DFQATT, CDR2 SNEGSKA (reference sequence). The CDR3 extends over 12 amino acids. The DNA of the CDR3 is TGCAGTGCTCCGGGACAGGATCTTGAAGCTTTCTTT. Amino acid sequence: CSAPGQDLEAFF.

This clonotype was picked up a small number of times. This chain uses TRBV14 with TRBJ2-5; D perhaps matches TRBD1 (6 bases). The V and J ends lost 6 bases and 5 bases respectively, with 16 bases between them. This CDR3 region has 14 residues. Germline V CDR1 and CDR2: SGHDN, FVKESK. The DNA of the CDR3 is TGTGCCAGCAGTCATAGAGGGGGTCAGGAGACCCAGTACTTC. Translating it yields CASSHRGGQETQYF.

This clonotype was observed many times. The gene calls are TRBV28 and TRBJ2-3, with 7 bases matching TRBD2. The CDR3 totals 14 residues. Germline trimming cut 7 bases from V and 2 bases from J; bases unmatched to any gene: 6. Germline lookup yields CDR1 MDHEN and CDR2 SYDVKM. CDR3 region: CASIGGSPTDTQYF. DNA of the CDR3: TGTGCCAGCATAGGCGGGAGCCCCACAGATACGCAGTATTTT.

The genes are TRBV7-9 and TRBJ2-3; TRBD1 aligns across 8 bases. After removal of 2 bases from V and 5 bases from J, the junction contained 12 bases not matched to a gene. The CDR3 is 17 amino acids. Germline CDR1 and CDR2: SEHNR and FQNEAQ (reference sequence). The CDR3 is CASSLNLDRGRGDTQYF. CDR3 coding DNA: TGTGCCAGCAGCTTAAATCTTGACAGGGGCCGGGGAGATACGCAGTATTTT.

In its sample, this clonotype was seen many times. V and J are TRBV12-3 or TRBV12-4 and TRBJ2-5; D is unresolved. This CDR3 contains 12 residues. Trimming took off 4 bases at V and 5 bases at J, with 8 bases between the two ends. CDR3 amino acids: CASSWGGETQYF. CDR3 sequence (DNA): TGTGCCAGCAGTTGGGGTGGGGAGACCCAGTACTTC.

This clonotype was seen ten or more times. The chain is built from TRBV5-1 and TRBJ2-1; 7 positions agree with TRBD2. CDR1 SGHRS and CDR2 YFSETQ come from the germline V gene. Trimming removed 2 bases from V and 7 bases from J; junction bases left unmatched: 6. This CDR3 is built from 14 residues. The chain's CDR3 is CASSLYGGSNEQFF. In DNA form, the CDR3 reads TGCGCCAGCAGCTTATACGGGGGGAGTAATGAGCAGTTCTTC.

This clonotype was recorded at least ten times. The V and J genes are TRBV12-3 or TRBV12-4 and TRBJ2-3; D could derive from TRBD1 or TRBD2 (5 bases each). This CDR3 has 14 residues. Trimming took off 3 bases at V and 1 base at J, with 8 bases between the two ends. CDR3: CASSFGTRTDTQYF. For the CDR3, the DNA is TGTGCCAGCAGTTTCGGGACCCGCACAGATACGCAGTATTTT.

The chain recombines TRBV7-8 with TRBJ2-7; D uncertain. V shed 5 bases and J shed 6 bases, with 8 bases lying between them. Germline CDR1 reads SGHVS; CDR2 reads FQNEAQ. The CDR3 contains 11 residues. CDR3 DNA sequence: TGTGCCAGCAGCGAGACCCTCGAGCAGTACTTC. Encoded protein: CASSETLEQYF.

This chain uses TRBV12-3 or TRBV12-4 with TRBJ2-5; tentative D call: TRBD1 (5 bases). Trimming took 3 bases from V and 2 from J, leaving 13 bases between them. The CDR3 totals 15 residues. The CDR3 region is CASSFGQGPQETQYF. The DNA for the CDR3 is TGTGCCAGCAGTTTTGGGCAGGGCCCACAAGAGACCCAGTACTTC.